A selection of T cell receptor beta chains follows, all from one sample in a study of T cells in Graves' hyperthyroidism and ophthalmopathy. Using its own MiXCR run on the multiplex PCR reads, TCRdb lists one record per CDR3 protein. The table includes 250,000 to 400,000 distinct CDR3 sequences, 12% to 15% detected once. The specimen sequenced was blood. All receptors derive from a woman aged 40 to 50 with Graves' ophthalmopathy. Both conserved end residues are part of each CDR3. The D gene is left open where the match is weak. Clone size appears in some rows only: once, few, many, or a class for an expanded clone.

J	V	D	size	DNA	CDR3
TRBJ2-2	TRBV27	NA	many	TGTGCCAGCAGTTTAGAGGGGGCCGGGGAGCTGTTTTTT	CASSLEGAGELFF
TRBJ2-3	TRBV5-5	NA	many	TGTGCCAGCAGCCGAGAAACAGATACGCAGTATTTT	CASSRETDTQYF
TRBJ2-1	TRBV11-2	NA	NA	TGTGCCGGCAGCTTAGATCGGAGACTAGTCTACAATGAGCAGTCCTTC	CAGSLDRRLVYNEQSF
TRBJ2-5	TRBV6-1	NA	many	TGTGCCAGCAGTAGGCCAGGGGAGGTGACCCAGTACTTC	CASSRPGEVTQYF
TRBJ2-6	TRBV18	NA	NA	TGTGCCAGCTCACCGGAACTTGGGGCCAACGTCCTGACTTTC	CASSPELGANVLTF
TRBJ1-1	TRBV28	NA	many	TGTGCCAGCAGTCCCACTCGAGCTAACACTGAAGCTTTCTTT	CASSPTRANTEAFF
TRBJ2-4	TRBV9	NA	NA	TGTGCCAGCAGCGTAGGAATATCTGGGATAGATGCCAAAAACATTCAGTACTTC	CASSVGISGIDAKNIQYF
TRBJ2-2	TRBV7-9	NA	few	TGTGCCAGCAGCCGCCCAGGGGCCCTGAACACCGGGGAGCTGTTTTTT	CASSRPGALNTGELFF
TRBJ2-7	TRBV5-1	TRBD2	NA	TGCGCCAGCAGCGGGGGTAGCGGGGGGTCTACGAAGCAGTACTTC	CASSGGSGGSTKQYF
TRBJ2-2	TRBV12-3/TRBV12-4	TRBD1	many	TGTGCCAGCAGTTTAAGACAGGGGTGGGGCACCGGGGAGCTGTTTTTT	CASSLRQGWGTGELFF
TRBJ1-1	TRBV12-3/TRBV12-4	NA	many	TGTGCCAGCAGTGACAAACAGGTGAACACTGAAGCTTTCTTT	CASSDKQVNTEAFF
TRBJ2-7	TRBV6-1	TRBD1	many	TGTGCCAGCAGTTGGGGACAGGGATACGAGCAGTACTTC	CASSWGQGYEQYF
TRBJ1-1	TRBV3-1	NA	many	TGTGCCAGCAGCCAAGAGCCCGGGAGAAGTGGGGGGACTGAAGCTTTCTTT	CASSQEPGRSGGTEAFF
TRBJ2-5	TRBV2	NA	many	TGTGCCAGCCTGAGCGGACAAGAGACCCAGTACTTC	CASLSGQETQYF
TRBJ2-6	TRBV12-3/TRBV12-4	TRBD1	many	TGTGCCAGCAGTTTAGCACGGGACAGGTCCTCACTTGGGGCCAACGTCCTGACTTTC	CASSLARDRSSLGANVLTF
TRBJ2-3	TRBV24-1	TRBD1	NA	TGTGCCACCAGTGACCCAGGGGGTACCGGTAGCACAGATACGCAGTATTTT	CATSDPGGTGSTDTQYF
TRBJ2-5	TRBV11-2	NA	many	TGTGCCAGCAGCTTAAACCGGGGCAGGGAAGAGACCCAGTACTTC	CASSLNRGREETQYF
TRBJ1-4	TRBV12-3/TRBV12-4	TRBD1	many	TGTGCCAGCATGGATCTCGGGACAGGGGTGAATGAAAAACTGTTTTTT	CASMDLGTGVNEKLFF
TRBJ1-2	TRBV7-9	TRBD1	NA	TGTGCCAGCAGCTTAGGGTCCCTCGGACAGGGTTTCTATGGCTACACCTTC	CASSLGSLGQGFYGYTF
TRBJ1-4	TRBV30	TRBD1	NA	TGTGCCTGGGCAACAGGGGCCTTTTTCGCCGTGGAAAAACTGTTTTTT	CAWATGAFFAVEKLFF
TRBJ2-7	TRBV6-1	NA	many	TGTGCCAGCAGAAAAGCCGGGCAGACCTACGAGCAGTACTTC	CASRKAGQTYEQYF
TRBJ2-1	TRBV20-1	NA	NA	TGCAGTGCAGAAGGGGCTACGGATTACAATGAGCAGTTCTTC	CSAEGATDYNEQFF
TRBJ2-1	TRBV20-1	TRBD2	many	TGCAGTGCTCAACTAGCGGGAGGATTTAGCGGTGAGCAGTTCTTC	CSAQLAGGFSGEQFF
TRBJ1-5	TRBV6-2/TRBV6-3	NA	many	TGTGCCAGCAGTCTAGGGGTTCGTCAGCCCCAGCATTTT	CASSLGVRQPQHF
TRBJ2-5	TRBV5-8	NA	NA	TGTGCCAGCAGCTTGGGGCGATCCTGGGAGGTGGAGACCCAGTACTTC	CASSLGRSWEVETQYF